The 27 T cell receptor beta chains in this list originate from one sample, sequenced in a study of blood T cell repertoires in COVID-19. Data came from immunoSEQ multiplex PCR; TCRdb stores just in-frame clones and leaves some out. The data show tens of thousands of clones, around 80% seen once. The sample taken for sequencing was peripheral blood. The source is an elderly man with active or convalescent COVID-19.

CDR3 coding DNA: TGTGCCAGCAGCTTAACCGGGACAGGGATGTCACCCCTCCACTTT. Translating gives CASSLTGTGMSPLHF. V and J are TRBV7-8 and TRBJ1-6, with TRBD1 matching over 9 bases. In germline, CDR1 is SGHVS, CDR2 FQNEAQ. Trimming at V came to 2 bases and at J to 10 bases, leaving 6 bases not matched to a gene. The CDR3 extends over 15 amino acids. Full variable domain (missing parts from reference TRBV7-8 and TRBJ1-6): GAGVSQSPRYKVAKRGQDVALRCDPISGHVSLFWYQQALGQGPEFLTYFQNEAQLDKSGLPSDRFFAERPEGSVSTLKIQRTQQEDSAVYLCASSLTGTGMSPLHFGNGTRLTVT.

The chain carries TRBV4-2 and TRBJ2-1; TRBD1 matches at 11 bases. From germline, CDR1 is LGHNA and CDR2 YNFKEQ. The ends lost 4 bases at V and 3 bases at J; junction bases unmatched: 26. CDR3 length: 23 amino acids. The CDR3 DNA reads as TGTGCCAGCAGCCTACTTTACTCCGGGACAGGGGGTGGTAGCGGGATGAACTACAATGAGCAGTTCTTC. Translated: CASSLLYSGTGGGSGMNYNEQFF.

The chain uses TRBV14 and TRBJ2-7; the match to TRBD1 covers 7 bases. Germline CDR1 and CDR2: SGHDN and FVKESK. V dropped 6 bases and J dropped 6; count of bases not matched to a gene: 8. This CDR3 comprises 13 residues. The CDR3 region is CASSSTKGAEQYF. The CDR3 DNA is TGTGCCAGCAGTTCCACAAAGGGGGCCGAGCAGTACTTC.

The J gene is TRBJ2-3, the V gene TRBV29-1, with 12 positions matching TRBD2. The CDR3 covers 16 residues. V was pared by 7 bases and J by 5 bases, with 13 bases of the junction left unmatched. Looked up from germline, CDR1 is SQVTM and CDR2 is ANQGSEA. The CDR3 sequence: CSATYPSGRAIDTQYF. The CDR3 coding sequence is TGCAGCGCTACATACCCTAGCGGGAGGGCCATAGATACGCAGTATTTT.

The gene calls are TRBV5-1 and TRBJ1-6, with D possibly TRBD1 on 6 matching bases. The germline CDR1 and CDR2 sequences are SGHRS and YFSETQ. V was pared by 1 base and J by 7 bases, with 9 bases between. The CDR3 totals 14 residues. CDR3 residues: CASSLRTVNSPLHF. As DNA, the CDR3 is TGCGCCAGCAGCTTGCGGACAGTAAATTCACCCCTCCACTTT.

The chain carries TRBV7-2 and TRBJ2-7; the match to TRBD2 covers 10 bases. The CDR3 totals 14 residues. Germline-derived CDR1 and CDR2 are SGHTA and FQGNSA. Unmatched junction bases numbered 5, after V lost 4 bases and J lost 5 bases. This chain's CDR3 is CASSSGLASHEQYF. CDR3 nucleotides: TGTGCCAGCAGCTCGGGACTAGCGTCCCACGAGCAGTACTTC.

The J gene is TRBJ2-7, the V gene TRBV7-9, with 10 bases aligning to TRBD2. Losses at the gene ends were 1 base for V and 5 bases for J; bases not matched to a gene: 5. The CDR3 has 15 amino acids. From germline, CDR1 is SEHNR and CDR2 FQNEAQ (reference sequence). The CDR3 region has the DNA TGTGCCAGCAGCTTAGGGACTAGCGGAGGTAACGAGCAGTACTTC. Translation: CASSLGTSGGNEQYF. The full variable domain, rest sourced from reference TRBV7-9 and TRBJ2-7, is DTGVSQNPRHKITKRGQNVTFRCDPISEHNRLYWYRQTLGQGPEFLTYFQNEAQLEKSRLLSDRFSAERPKGSFSTLEIQRTEQGDSAMYLCASSLGTSGGNEQYFGPGTRLTVT.

The rearrangement links TRBV6-7 to TRBJ1-4; tentative D call: TRBD1 (5 bases). TRBV6-7 counts as an open reading frame of uncertain function. The germline V and J ends were trimmed by 6 bases and 8 bases, with 22 bases remaining between them. The CDR3 is 16 amino acids. CDR3 sequence reads: CASSGRFFCRGEKLFF. CDR3 nucleotide sequence: TGTGCCAGCAGCGGACGGTTTTTTTGTAGGGGAGAAAAACTGTTTTTT.

The genes are TRBV4-1 and TRBJ2-7; D possibly corresponds to TRBD1 (5 bases). The CDR3 is 14 residues long. Germline CDR1 and CDR2: MGHRA and YSYEKL. V shed 1 base and J shed 1 base, with 8 bases lying between them. DNA for the CDR3: TGCGCCAGCAGCCAAGTGGCAGGGTCCTACGAGCAGTACTTC. Encoded protein: CASSQVAGSYEQYF.

The rearrangement uses TRBV5-1 and TRBJ2-2; D is unclear. V shed 0 bases and J shed 1 base, with 4 bases lying between them. Germline V gives CDR1 SGHRS, CDR2 YFSETQ. This CDR3 is 14 amino acids long. CDR3 DNA: TGCGCCAGCAGCTTGGGCAGGAACACCGGGGAGCTGTTTTTT. Encoded protein: CASSLGRNTGELFF.

The rearrangement links TRBV6-1 to TRBJ2-3; possibly TRBD2 for D (6 bases). Per germline, CDR1 MNHNS and CDR2 SASEGT. The CDR3 is made up of 14 amino acids. V gave up 5 bases and J gave up 1 base, with 10 bases separating them. The CDR3 region has the DNA TGTGCCAGCAGTTATAGCGGCGGCACAGATACGCAGTATTTT. Its protein product is CASSYSGGTDTQYF.

The chain employs TRBV6-5 and TRBJ1-2; D call uncertain. The germline V and J ends were trimmed by 8 bases and 2 bases, with 9 bases remaining between them. This CDR3 has 12 residues. CDR1 is MNHEY, CDR2 SVGAGI, per germline. The CDR3 nucleotides are TGTGCCAGCGGGCTCCGAAACTATGGCTACACCTTC. Translating it yields CASGLRNYGYTF.

The chain has TRBV12-3 or TRBV12-4 and TRBJ2-7, with no clear D. The V gene lost 2 bases and the J gene lost 6 bases, with 8 bases spanning the gap. This CDR3 region has 12 residues. CDR3 protein: CASSLTPGEQYF. In DNA, the CDR3 is TGTGCCAGCAGTTTAACACCGGGCGAGCAGTACTTC.

The rearrangement links TRBV19 to TRBJ2-7; D gene unclear. The germline V and J ends were trimmed by 2 bases and 1 base, with 6 bases remaining between them. The CDR3 has 13 residues. Per germline, CDR1 LNHDA and CDR2 SQIVND (reference sequence). CDR3 region: CASSIMTSYEQYF. CDR3 nucleotide sequence: TGTGCCAGTAGTATAATGACTTCCTACGAGCAGTACTTC.

The chain is built from TRBV6-5 and TRBJ1-1; D not resolved. CDR3 length equals 14 residues. Trimming took off 0 bases at V and 5 bases at J, with 10 bases between the two ends. Per the germline V gene, CDR1 is MNHEY and CDR2 is SVGAGI. CDR3: CASSYSRGLTEAFF. DNA of the CDR3: TGTGCCAGCAGTTACTCGAGAGGGCTTACTGAAGCTTTCTTT.

The rearrangement joins TRBV27 to TRBJ1-6, with 8 nucleotides matching TRBD1. Per the germline V gene, CDR1 is MNHEY and CDR2 is SMNVEV (reference sequence). The CDR3 is 15 amino acids. V dropped 3 bases and J dropped 10; count of bases not matched to a gene: 8. The CDR3 sequence is CASSFRTGLGSPLHF. For the CDR3, the DNA is TGTGCCAGCAGTTTCCGGACAGGGTTAGGGTCACCCCTCCACTTT.

Details on this clone: Within the sample, other DNA sequences also encode this same CDR3. For the CDR3, the DNA is TGTGCCAGCTCACCACAGACAGGGAACACTGAAGCTTTCTTT. Translation gives CASSPQTGNTEAFF. The chain has TRBV18 and TRBJ1-1; D is perhaps TRBD1 (6 bases). Germline V gives CDR1 KGHSH, CDR2 LQKENI. V was trimmed by 1 base and J by 1 base, leaving 7 bases between them. The CDR3 is 14 residues long. The whole variable domain, filled in from reference TRBV18 and TRBJ1-1, reads NAGVMQNPRHLVRRRGQEARLRCSPMKGHSHVYWYRQLPEEGLKFMVYLQKENIIDESGMPKERFSAEFPKEGPSILRIQQVVRGDSAAYFCASSPQTGNTEAFFGQGTRLTVV.

The CDR3 DNA reads TGTGCCAGCAGTGAAGACATGGCCCAGCATTTT. Translation: CASSEDMAQHF. This chain joins TRBV6-1 and TRBJ1-5; D is unclear. CDR1 is MNHNS and CDR2 is SASEGT in the germline V gene. The CDR3 covers 11 residues. The germline V and J ends were trimmed by 1 base and 11 bases, with 6 bases remaining between them.

The chain couples TRBV29-1 to TRBJ1-1, with 7 bases identical to TRBD1. CDR1 SQVTM and CDR2 ANQGSEA come from the germline V gene. CDR3 length: 13 residues. J gave up 0 bases and V 7 bases, and 5 bases lay outside the gene matches. The CDR3 DNA reads TGCAGCGGCCGGGGACAGATGAACACTGAAGCTTTCTTT. It specifies CSGRGQMNTEAFF.

This clone was picked up one time. J is TRBJ1-5 and V is TRBV28; the D gene is possibly TRBD1 (6 bases). The CDR3 runs to 13 residues. Germline assignment: CDR1 MDHEN and CDR2 SYDVKM. Between the trimmed V and J ends, which lost 11 bases and 1 base, there was a span of 12 bases. The CDR3, as DNA: TGTGCCGGCAACAGGGAGAGCAATCAGCCCCAGCATTTT. Translating it yields CAGNRESNQPQHF.

The chain is built from TRBV19 and TRBJ1-3, with D hard to call. Germline values: CDR1 LNHDA, CDR2 SQIVND (reference sequence). Trimming pared 3 bases from V and 1 base from J, leaving 7 bases between. This CDR3 has 14 residues. The CDR3 here is CASSIFLSGNTIYF. The CDR3, as DNA: TGTGCCAGTAGTATTTTTCTATCTGGAAACACCATATATTTT.

The chain uses TRBV27 and TRBJ2-2; TRBD1 matches at 10 bases. The V segment lost 4 bases and the J segment 7 bases; nucleotides outside the gene matches: 6. The CDR3 runs to 15 residues. Germline V gene data show CDR1 as MNHEY and CDR2 as SMNVEV (reference sequence). CDR3 DNA sequence: TGTGCCAGCAGTTCCCGACAGGGGGCGGGCGGGGAGCTGTTTTTT. Amino acid sequence: CASSSRQGAGGELFF.

This rearrangement joins TRBV6-2 or TRBV6-3 to TRBJ2-2, with a weak D call TRBD2 (6 bases). Germline CDR1 is MNHEY and CDR2 is SVGEGT. Between the trimmed V and J ends, which lost 6 bases and 4 bases, there was a span of 18 bases. The CDR3 has 16 residues. CDR3 residues: CASSFRTTRGTGELFF. CDR3 nucleotides: TGTGCCAGCAGCTTCCGGACTACCCGGGGCACCGGGGAGCTGTTTTTT.

The CDR3 sequence is CASSSAGTSSNEQFF. DNA of the CDR3: TGTGCCAGCAGTTCTGCCGGGACTAGCAGTAATGAGCAGTTCTTC. The chain combines TRBV6-2 or TRBV6-3 with TRBJ2-1; 9 bases match TRBD2. CDR3 length equals 15 residues. The trim removed 4 bases at V and 7 bases at J, leaving 8 bases unmatched. Germline lookup yields CDR1 MNHEY and CDR2 SVGEGT.

This chain uses TRBV2 with TRBJ1-1; D unclear. The germline V gene has CDR1 SNHLY and CDR2 FYNNEI. V lost 4 bases and J 1 base, leaving 7 bases between the germline ends. The length of the CDR3 is 13 residues. The CDR3 bases are TGTGCCAGCAGTGTGCAGGCGAACACTGAAGCTTTCTTT. This gives the protein CASSVQANTEAFF.

The chain is built from TRBV30 and TRBJ1-4; weak D call: TRBD1 (5 bases). Germline V CDR1 and CDR2: GTSNPN, SVGIG (reference sequence). This CDR3 is 13 amino acids long. The germline V and J ends were trimmed by 7 bases and 5 bases, with 14 bases remaining between them. CDR3 nucleotide sequence: TGTGCCTCCCGCGGGGGGGGGAATGAAAAACTGTTTTTT. The encoded protein is CASRGGGNEKLFF.

This chain joins TRBV24-1 and TRBJ2-5, with 9 bases lining up with TRBD1. Germline V gene lookup returns CDR1 KGHDR and CDR2 SFDVKD. Trimming cost V 4 bases and J 4 bases; bases outside gene matches: 6. The CDR3 length is 15 residues. CDR3 amino acids: CATSDGTGKRETQYF. The CDR3 DNA reads as TGTGCCACCAGTGACGGGACAGGGAAACGAGAGACCCAGTACTTC.